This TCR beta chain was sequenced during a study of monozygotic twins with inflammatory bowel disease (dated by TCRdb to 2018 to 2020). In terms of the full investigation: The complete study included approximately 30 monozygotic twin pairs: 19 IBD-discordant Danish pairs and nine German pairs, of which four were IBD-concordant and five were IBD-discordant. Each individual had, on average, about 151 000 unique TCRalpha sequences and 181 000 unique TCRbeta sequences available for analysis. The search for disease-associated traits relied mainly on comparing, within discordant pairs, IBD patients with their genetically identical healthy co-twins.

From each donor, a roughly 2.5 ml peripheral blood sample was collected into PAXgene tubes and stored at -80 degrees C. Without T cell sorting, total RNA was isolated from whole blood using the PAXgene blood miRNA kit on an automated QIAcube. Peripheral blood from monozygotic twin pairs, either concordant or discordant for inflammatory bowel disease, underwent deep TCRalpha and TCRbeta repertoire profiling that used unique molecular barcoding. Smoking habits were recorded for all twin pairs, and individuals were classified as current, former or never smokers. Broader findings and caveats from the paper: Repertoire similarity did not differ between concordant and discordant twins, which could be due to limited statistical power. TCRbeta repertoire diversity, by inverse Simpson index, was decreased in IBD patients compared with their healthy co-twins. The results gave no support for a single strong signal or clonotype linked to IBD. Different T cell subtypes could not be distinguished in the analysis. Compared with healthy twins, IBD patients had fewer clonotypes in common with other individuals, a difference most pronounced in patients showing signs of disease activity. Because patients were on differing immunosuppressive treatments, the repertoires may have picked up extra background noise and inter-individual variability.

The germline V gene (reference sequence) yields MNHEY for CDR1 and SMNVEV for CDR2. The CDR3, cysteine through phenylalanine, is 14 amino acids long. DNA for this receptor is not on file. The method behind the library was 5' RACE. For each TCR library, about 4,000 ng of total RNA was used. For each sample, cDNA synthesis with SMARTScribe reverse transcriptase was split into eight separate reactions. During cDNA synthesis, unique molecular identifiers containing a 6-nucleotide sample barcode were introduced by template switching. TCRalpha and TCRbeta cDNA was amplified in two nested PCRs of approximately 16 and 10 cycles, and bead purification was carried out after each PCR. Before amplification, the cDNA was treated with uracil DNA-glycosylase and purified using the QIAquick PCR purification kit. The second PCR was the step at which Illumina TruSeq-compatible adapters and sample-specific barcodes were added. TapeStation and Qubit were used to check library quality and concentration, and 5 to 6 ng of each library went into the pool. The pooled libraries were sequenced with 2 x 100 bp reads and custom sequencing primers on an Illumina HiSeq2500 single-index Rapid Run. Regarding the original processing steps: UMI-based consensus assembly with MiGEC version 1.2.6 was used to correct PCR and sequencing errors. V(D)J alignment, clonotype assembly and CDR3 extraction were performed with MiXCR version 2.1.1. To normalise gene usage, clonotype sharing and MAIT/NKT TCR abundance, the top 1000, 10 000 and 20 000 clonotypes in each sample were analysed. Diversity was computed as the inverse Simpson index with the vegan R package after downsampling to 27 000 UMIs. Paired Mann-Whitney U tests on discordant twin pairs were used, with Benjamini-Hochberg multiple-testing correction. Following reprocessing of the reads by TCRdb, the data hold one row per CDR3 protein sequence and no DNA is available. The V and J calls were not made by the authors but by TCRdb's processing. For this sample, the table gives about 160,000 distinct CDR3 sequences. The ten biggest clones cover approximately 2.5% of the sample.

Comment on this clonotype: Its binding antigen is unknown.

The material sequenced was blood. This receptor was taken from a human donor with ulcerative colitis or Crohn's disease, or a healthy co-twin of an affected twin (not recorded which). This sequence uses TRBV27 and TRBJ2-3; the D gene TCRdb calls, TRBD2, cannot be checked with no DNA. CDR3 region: CASRLAGGEDTQYF.